Here is one T cell receptor (beta chain) with its context. The antigen is undetermined. Generated by immunoSEQ multiplex PCR, the TCRdb table keeps only in-frame clones and is missing some. The sample lists some 200,000 clones; 84% were seen once. The data are from a study of cytomegalovirus exposure and HLA in healthy donors. In the study overall: The 95 to 150 validation repertoires were produced on the same platform as the roughly 670 repertoires of the first cohort. This was reported in a later analysis. Points from the study as a whole: TCR clusters originating in the first cohort tended to co-occur in the 120 validation repertoires, according to a later analysis. Some TCR beta chains (about 170 of them) were listed as cytomegalovirus-associated.

Per the germline V gene, CDR1 is SQVTM and CDR2 is ANQGSEA. CDR3 length: 13 residues. Trimming pared 4 bases from V and 6 bases from J, leaving 14 bases between. The TCR was taken from a woman aged 25 to 39 in good health and CMV-seropositive. The rearrangement uses TRBV29-1 and TRBJ2-3; no clear D. The sample taken for sequencing was PBMCs. Written as DNA, the CDR3 is TGCAGCGTTGGAGCGCAGATTGACGATACGCAGTATTTT. As protein: CSVGAQIDDTQYF.